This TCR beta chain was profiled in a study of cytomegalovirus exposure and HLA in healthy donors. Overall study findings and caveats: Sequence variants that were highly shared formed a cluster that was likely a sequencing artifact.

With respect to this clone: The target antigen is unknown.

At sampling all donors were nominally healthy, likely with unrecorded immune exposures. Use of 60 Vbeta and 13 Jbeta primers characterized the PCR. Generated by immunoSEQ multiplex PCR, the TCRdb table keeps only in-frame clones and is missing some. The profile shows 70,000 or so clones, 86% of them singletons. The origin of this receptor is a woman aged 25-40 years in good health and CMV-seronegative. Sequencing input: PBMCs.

The CDR3 coding sequence is TGTGCCAGTAGCCAACAGGGGTGGGGGACAGATACGCAGTATTTT. Protein product: CASSQQGWGTDTQYF. The V call is TRBV19, the J call TRBJ2-3; 7 bases line up with TRBD1. The CDR3 has 15 amino acids. Unmatched junction bases numbered 9, after V lost 6 bases and J lost 3 bases. The germline CDR1 and CDR2 sequences are LNHDA and SQIVND (reference sequence).